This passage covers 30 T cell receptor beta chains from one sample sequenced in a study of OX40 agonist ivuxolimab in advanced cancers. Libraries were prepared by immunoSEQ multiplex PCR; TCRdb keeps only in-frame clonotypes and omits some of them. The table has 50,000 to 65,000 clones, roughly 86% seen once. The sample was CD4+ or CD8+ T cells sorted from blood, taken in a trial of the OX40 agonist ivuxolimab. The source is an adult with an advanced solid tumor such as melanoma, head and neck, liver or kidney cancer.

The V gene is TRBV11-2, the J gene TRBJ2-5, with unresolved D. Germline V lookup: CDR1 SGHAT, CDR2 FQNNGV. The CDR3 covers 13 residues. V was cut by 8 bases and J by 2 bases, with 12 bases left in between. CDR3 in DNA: TGTGCCAGCTCCGTCGGAGATCAAGAGACCCAGTACTTC. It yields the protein CASSVGDQETQYF. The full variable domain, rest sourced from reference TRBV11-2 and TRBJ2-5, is EAGVAQSPRYKIIEKRQSVAFWCNPISGHATLYWYQQILGQGPKLLIQFQNNGVVDDSQLPKDRFSAERLKGVDSTLKIQPAKLEDSAVYLCASSVGDQETQYFGPGTRLLVL.

DNA of the CDR3: TGTGCCAGCTCACCATCTGGCAGGACCCCTGGGGAGCAGTACTTC. Protein sequence: CASSPSGRTPGEQYF. The chain combines TRBV18 with TRBJ2-7, with no clear D. Trimming shortened V by 2 bases and J by 7 bases, and 18 bases separated the two germline ends. Per germline, CDR1 KGHSH and CDR2 LQKENI. This CDR3 spans 15 amino acids.

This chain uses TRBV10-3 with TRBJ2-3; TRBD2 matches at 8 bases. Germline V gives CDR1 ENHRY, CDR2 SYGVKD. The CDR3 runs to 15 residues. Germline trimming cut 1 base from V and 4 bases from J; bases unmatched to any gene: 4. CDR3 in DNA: TGTGCCATCAGTGAGTACCGGGAGGGAGCAGATACGCAGTATTTT. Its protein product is CAISEYREGADTQYF.

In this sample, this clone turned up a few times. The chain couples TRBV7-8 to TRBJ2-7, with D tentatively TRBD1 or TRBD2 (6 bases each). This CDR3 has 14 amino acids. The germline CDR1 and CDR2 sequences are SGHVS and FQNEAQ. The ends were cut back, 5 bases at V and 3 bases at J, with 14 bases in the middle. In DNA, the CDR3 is TGTGCCAGCAGCCTAGTTAAGGGGGGCTACGAGCAGTACTTC. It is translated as CASSLVKGGYEQYF.

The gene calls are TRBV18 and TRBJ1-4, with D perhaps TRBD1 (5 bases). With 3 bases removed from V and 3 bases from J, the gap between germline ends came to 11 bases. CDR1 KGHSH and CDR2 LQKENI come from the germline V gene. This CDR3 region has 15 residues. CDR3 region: CASSPQGVPNEKLFF. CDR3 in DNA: TGTGCCAGCTCACCGCAGGGCGTACCTAATGAAAAACTGTTTTTT. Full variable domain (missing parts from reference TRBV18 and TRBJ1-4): NAGVMQNPRHLVRRRGQEARLRCSPMKGHSHVYWYRQLPEEGLKFMVYLQKENIIDESGMPKERFSAEFPKEGPSILRIQQVVRGDSAAYFCASSPQGVPNEKLFFGSGTQLSVL.

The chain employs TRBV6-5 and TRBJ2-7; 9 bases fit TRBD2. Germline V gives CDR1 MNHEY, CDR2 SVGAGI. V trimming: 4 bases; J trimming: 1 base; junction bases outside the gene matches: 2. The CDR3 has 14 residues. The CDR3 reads CASSLLAGSYEQYF. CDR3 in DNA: TGTGCCAGCAGTTTACTAGCGGGTTCCTACGAGCAGTACTTC.

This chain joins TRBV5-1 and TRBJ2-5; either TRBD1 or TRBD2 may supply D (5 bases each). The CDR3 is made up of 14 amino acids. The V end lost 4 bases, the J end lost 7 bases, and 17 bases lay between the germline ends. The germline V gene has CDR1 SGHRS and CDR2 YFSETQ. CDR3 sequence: CASSTAQGEGTQYF. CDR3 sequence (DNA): TGCGCCAGCAGCACGGCGCAGGGCGAGGGGACCCAGTACTTC.

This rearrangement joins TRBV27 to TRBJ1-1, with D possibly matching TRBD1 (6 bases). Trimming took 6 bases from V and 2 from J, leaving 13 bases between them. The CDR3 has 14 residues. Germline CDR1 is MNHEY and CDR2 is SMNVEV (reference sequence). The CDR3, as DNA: TGTGCCAGCAGGCGAGGGGGAGGAAACACTGAAGCTTTCTTT. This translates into CASRRGGGNTEAFF.

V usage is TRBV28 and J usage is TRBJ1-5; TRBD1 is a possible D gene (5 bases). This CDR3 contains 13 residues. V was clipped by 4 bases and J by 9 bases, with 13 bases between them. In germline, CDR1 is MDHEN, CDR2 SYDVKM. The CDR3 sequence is CASSWDSGMPQHF. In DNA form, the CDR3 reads TGTGCCAGCAGTTGGGACTCGGGGATGCCCCAGCATTTT. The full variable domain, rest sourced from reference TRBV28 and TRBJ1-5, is DVKVTQSSRYLVKRTGEKVFLECVQDMDHENMFWYRQDPGLGLRLIYFSYDVKMKEKGDIPEGYSVSREKKERFSLILESASTNQTSMYLCASSWDSGMPQHFGDGTRLSIL.

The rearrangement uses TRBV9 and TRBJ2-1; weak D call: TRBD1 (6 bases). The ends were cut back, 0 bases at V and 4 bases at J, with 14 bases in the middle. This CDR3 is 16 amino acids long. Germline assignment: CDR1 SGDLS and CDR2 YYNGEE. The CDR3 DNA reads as TGTGCCAGCAGCGTAGCAGGGGCTAGGGGATACAATGAGCAGTTCTTC. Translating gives CASSVAGARGYNEQFF.

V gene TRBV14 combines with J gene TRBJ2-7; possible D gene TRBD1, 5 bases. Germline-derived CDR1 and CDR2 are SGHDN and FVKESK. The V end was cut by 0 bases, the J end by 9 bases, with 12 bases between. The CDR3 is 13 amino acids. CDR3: CASSQDLDSPQYF. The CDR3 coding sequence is TGTGCCAGCAGCCAAGATCTAGACAGCCCGCAGTACTTC.

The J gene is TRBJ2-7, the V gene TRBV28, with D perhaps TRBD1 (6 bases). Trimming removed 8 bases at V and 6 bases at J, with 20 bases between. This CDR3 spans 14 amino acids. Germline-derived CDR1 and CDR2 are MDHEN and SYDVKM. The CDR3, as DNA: TGTGCCAGCCTCCCAGGGGACCATGGGGGCGAGCAGTACTTC. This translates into CASLPGDHGGEQYF.

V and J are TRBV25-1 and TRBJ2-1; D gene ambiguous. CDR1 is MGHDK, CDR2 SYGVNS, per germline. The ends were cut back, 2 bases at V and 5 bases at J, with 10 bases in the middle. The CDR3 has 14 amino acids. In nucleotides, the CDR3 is TGTGCCAGCAGTGAACCCGCCGTCGACAATGAGCAGTTCTTC. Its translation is CASSEPAVDNEQFF.

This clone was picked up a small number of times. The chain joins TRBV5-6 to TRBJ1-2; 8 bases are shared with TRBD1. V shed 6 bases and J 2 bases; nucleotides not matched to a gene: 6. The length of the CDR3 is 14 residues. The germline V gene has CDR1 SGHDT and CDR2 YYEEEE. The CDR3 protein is CASKVGQVNYGYTF. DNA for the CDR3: TGTGCCAGCAAGGTGGGACAGGTGAACTATGGCTACACCTTC.

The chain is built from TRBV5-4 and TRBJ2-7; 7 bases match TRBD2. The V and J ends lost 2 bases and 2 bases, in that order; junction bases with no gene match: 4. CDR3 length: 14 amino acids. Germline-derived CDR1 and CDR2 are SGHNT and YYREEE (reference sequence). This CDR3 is CASSFGGDAYEQYF. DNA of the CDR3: TGTGCCAGCAGCTTTGGGGGGGATGCCTACGAGCAGTACTTC.

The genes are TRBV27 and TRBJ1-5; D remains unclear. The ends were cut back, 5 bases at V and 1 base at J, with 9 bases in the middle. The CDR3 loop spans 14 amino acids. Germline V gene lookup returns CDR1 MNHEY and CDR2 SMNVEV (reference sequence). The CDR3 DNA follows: TGTGCCAGCAGTCCTACCTCGAGCAATCAGCCCCAGCATTTT. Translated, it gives CASSPTSSNQPQHF.

The CDR3 sequence: CSVGDRGGEQYF. In DNA, the CDR3 is TGCAGCGTTGGGGATCGGGGGGGCGAGCAGTACTTC. The chain carries TRBV29-1 and TRBJ2-7; 8 bases agree with TRBD2. The CDR3 sequence is 12 residues long. The junction had 5 bases not matched to a gene; V was cut back by 4 bases and J by 6 bases. Germline V gives CDR1 SQVTM, CDR2 ANQGSEA.

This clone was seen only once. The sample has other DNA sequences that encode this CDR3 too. This chain's CDR3 is CASSLEGYEQYF. The CDR3 coding sequence is TGCGCCAGCAGCTTGGAAGGGTACGAGCAGTACTTC. The chain has TRBV5-1 and TRBJ2-7; D remains ambiguous. CDR1 is SGHRS and CDR2 is YFSETQ in the germline V gene. The CDR3 has 12 amino acids. With 0 bases removed from V and 4 bases from J, the gap between germline ends came to 5 bases.

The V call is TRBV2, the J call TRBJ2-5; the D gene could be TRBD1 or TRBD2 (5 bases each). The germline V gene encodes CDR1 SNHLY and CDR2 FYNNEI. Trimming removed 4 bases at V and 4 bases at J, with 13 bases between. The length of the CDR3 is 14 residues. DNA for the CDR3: TGTGCCAGCAGTGGTGGTCAGGGACCAGAGACCCAGTACTTC. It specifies CASSGGQGPETQYF.

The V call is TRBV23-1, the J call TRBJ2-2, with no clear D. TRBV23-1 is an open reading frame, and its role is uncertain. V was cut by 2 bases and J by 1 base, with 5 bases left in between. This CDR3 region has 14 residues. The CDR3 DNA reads TGCGCCAGCAGTCAACAGTGGAACACCGGGGAGCTGTTTTTT. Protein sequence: CASSQQWNTGELFF.

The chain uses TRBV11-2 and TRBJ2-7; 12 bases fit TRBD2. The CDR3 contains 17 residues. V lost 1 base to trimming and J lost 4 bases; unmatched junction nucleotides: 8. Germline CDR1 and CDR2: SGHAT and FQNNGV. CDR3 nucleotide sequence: TGTGCCAGCAGCTTAGGGGCGGCGACTAGCGGGAGATACGAGCAGTACTTC. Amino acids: CASSLGAATSGRYEQYF. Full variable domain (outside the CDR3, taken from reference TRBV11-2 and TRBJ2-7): EAGVAQSPRYKIIEKRQSVAFWCNPISGHATLYWYQQILGQGPKLLIQFQNNGVVDDSQLPKDRFSAERLKGVDSTLKIQPAKLEDSAVYLCASSLGAATSGRYEQYFGPGTRLTVT.

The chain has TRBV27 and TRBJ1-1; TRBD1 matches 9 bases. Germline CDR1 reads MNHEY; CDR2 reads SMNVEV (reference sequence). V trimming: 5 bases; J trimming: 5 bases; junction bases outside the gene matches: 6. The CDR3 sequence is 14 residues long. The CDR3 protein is CASSIGTGYTEAFF. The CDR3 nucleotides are TGTGCCAGCAGTATCGGGACAGGGTATACTGAAGCTTTCTTT.

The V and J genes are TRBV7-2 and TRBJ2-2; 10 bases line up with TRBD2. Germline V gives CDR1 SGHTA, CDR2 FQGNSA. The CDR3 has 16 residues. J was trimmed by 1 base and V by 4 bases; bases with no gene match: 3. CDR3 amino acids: CASSSTSGKNTGELFF. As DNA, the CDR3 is TGTGCCAGCAGCTCCACTAGCGGGAAGAACACCGGGGAGCTGTTTTTT.

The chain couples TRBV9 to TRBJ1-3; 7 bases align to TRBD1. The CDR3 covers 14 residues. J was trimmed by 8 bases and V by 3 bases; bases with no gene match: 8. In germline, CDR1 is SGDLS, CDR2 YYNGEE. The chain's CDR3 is CASSATGYSDTIYF. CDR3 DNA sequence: TGTGCCAGCAGCGCGACAGGGTATTCGGACACCATATATTTT.

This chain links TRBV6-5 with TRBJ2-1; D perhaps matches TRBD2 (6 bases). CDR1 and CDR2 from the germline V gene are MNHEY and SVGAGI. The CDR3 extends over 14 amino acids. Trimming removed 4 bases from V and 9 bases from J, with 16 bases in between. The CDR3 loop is CASSSRISSAEQFF. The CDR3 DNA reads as TGTGCCAGCAGTTCGCGCATATCTAGCGCTGAGCAGTTCTTC.

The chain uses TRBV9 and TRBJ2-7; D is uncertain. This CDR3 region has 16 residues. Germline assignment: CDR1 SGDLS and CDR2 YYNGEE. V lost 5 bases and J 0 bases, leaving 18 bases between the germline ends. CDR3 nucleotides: TGTGCCAGCAGTCCGTACAGCTCGTCAAGCTCCTACGAGCAGTACTTC. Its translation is CASSPYSSSSSYEQYF.

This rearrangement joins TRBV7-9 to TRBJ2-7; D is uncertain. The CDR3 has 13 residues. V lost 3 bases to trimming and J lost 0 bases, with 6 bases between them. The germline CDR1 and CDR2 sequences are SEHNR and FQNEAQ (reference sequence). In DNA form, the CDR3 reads TGTGCCAGCAGCTTCTCCGACTCCTACGAGCAGTACTTC. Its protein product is CASSFSDSYEQYF. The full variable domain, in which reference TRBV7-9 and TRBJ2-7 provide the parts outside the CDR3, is DTGVSQNPRHKITKRGQNVTFRCDPISEHNRLYWYRQTLGQGPEFLTYFQNEAQLEKSRLLSDRFSAERPKGSFSTLEIQRTEQGDSAMYLCASSFSDSYEQYFGPGTRLTVT.

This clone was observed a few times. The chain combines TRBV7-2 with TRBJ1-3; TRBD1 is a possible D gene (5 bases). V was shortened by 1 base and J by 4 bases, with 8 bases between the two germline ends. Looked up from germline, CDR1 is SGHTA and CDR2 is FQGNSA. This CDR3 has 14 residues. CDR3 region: CASSLGRAGNTIYF. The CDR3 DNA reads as TGTGCCAGCAGCTTAGGCAGGGCAGGAAACACCATATATTTT.

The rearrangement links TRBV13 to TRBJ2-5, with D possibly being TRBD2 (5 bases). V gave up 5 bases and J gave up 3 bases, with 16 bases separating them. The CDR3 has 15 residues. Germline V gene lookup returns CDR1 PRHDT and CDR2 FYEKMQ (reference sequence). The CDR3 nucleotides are TGTGCCAGCAGCCCGGGGAGCGGACCCAAAGAGACCCAGTACTTC. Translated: CASSPGSGPKETQYF.

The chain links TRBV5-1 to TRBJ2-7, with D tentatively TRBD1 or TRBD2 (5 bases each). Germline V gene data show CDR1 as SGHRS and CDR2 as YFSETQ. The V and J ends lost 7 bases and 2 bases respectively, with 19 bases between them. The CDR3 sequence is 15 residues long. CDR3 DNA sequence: TGCGCCAGCGGAACCGGGACCGCCGAGACCTACGAGCAGTACTTC. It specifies CASGTGTAETYEQYF.